The source of this TCR beta chain is a study of T cell responses to AZD1222 COVID-19 vaccine. Study-level findings and limits: The donors showed a predominance of white British ancestry and of females, with possible underestimation of clonal diversity.

The assay was immunoSEQ multiplex PCR, and TCRdb's table has in-frame clones only and misses some. The data contain about 180,000 clones, 94% of them seen just once; the ten biggest clones take up about 1.5%. With 5 bases removed from V and 11 bases from J, the gap between germline ends came to 22 bases. Germline V lookup: CDR1 SGHRS, CDR2 YFSETQ. CDR3 length: 15 residues. Concerning this clone itself: What it binds is unknown.

This TCR came from an adult who received the AZD1222 COVID-19 vaccine. This sequence joins TRBV5-1 and TRBJ1-4; tentatively, D is TRBD1 (5 bases). The sample was peripheral blood, taken 28 days after the second AZD1222 dose. The CDR3 DNA sequence: TGCGCCAGCAGAGTTCGGGACGCCGGTGGGCAGAAACTGTTTTTT. This codes for CASRVRDAGGQKLFF.